This TCR beta chain comes out of a study of spatial heterogeneity in lung cancer. As for time point: sample taken at primary tumor resection. Extraction of whole RNA from tumor, nontumor lung or frozen PBMC preceded unsorted sequencing. The sample holds many counts of this clonotype. CDR1 is SGHAT and CDR2 is FQNNGV in the germline V gene. The CDR3 has 16 amino acids. V lost 4 bases and J lost 6, with 18 bases in between. MiXCR, applied by TCRdb to the 5' RACE reads, yields one record per CDR3 protein. The table lists tens of thousands of distinct CDR3 sequences, around 5.5% of them singletons, with 29% in the top ten.

This TCR derives from a female donor with early-stage non-small cell lung cancer. Source: PBMCs, taken at surgery. The V and J genes are TRBV11-2 and TRBJ2-2; D gene uncertain. The CDR3 DNA reads as TGTGCCAGCAGCTACCTCCGAGGAAGAAGCGCCGGGGAGCTGTTTTTT. It codes for CASSYLRGRSAGELFF.